These 19 T cell receptor beta chains share one sample of origin, sequenced in a study of OX40 agonist ivuxolimab in advanced cancers. Clones were sequenced by immunoSEQ multiplex PCR, and TCRdb holds only the in-frame ones, with some missing. The table includes more than 65,000 clones, about 92% detected once. Sequencing used CD4+ or CD8+ T cells sorted from blood, obtained in a trial of the OX40 agonist ivuxolimab. These receptors all come from an adult with an advanced solid tumor such as melanoma, head and neck, liver or kidney cancer.

The rearrangement links TRBV5-1 to TRBJ1-2; D is unresolved. The CDR3 loop spans 14 amino acids. Germline V gene data show CDR1 as SGHRS and CDR2 as YFSETQ. The V and J ends lost 0 bases and 3 bases respectively, with 9 bases between them. CDR3 protein: CASSLAGYDYGYTF. In DNA, the CDR3 is TGCGCCAGCAGCTTGGCAGGTTACGACTATGGCTACACCTTC. The whole variable domain, remainder taken from reference TRBV5-1 and TRBJ1-2, is KAGVTQTPRYLIKTRGQQVTLSCSPISGHRSVSWYQQTPGQGLQFLFEYFSETQRNKGNFPGRFSGRQFSNSRSEMNVSTLELGDSALYLCASSLAGYDYGYTFGSGTRLTVV.

The chain joins TRBV7-8 to TRBJ2-7; either TRBD1 or TRBD2 may fit D (6 bases each). The V and J ends lost 1 base and 0 bases respectively, with 13 bases between them. Germline values: CDR1 SGHVS, CDR2 FQNEAQ. The CDR3 consists of 16 residues. The CDR3 DNA reads TGTGCCAGCAGCTTAGGCCTGGGGGGCAGCTCCTACGAGCAGTACTTC. Translation gives CASSLGLGGSSYEQYF.

The gene calls are TRBV10-3 and TRBJ2-3; TRBD1 aligns across 11 bases. The CDR3 loop spans 17 amino acids. In germline, CDR1 is ENHRY, CDR2 SYGVKD. The trim removed 2 bases at V and 4 bases at J, leaving 8 bases unmatched. In DNA form, the CDR3 reads TGTGCCATCAGTGAGCCTTGGGACAGGGGGTCGGCAGATACGCAGTATTTT. Translation: CAISEPWDRGSADTQYF.

This chain joins TRBV4-1 and TRBJ2-7, with 8 bases that match TRBD1. V shed 0 bases, J shed 3 bases, and the junction held 4 bases outside the gene matches. This CDR3 spans 15 amino acids. Germline V gene sequence: CDR1 MGHRA, CDR2 YSYEKL. CDR3 region: CASSQEPGGGYEQYF. The CDR3 nucleotides read TGCGCCAGCAGCCAAGAGCCAGGGGGCGGCTACGAGCAGTACTTC.

This clone was detected only once. This sequence joins TRBV6-6 and TRBJ1-4; D may be TRBD1 (5 bases). The germline V gene has CDR1 MNHNY and CDR2 SVGAGI (reference sequence). Trimming cost V 6 bases and J 3 bases, with 14 bases left between them. The CDR3 is 15 amino acids. Here the CDR3 reads CASRRGVVANEKLFF. CDR3 coding DNA: TGTGCCAGCAGAAGAGGGGTCGTCGCTAATGAAAAACTGTTTTTT.

This clone was recorded a few times. The rearrangement uses TRBV5-1 and TRBJ1-2; TRBD1 matches 7 bases. After removal of 0 bases from V and 7 bases from J, the junction contained 3 bases not matched to a gene. The CDR3 loop spans 13 amino acids. Looked up from germline, CDR1 is SGHRS and CDR2 is YFSETQ. CDR3 nucleotides: TGCGCCAGCAGCTTGGGACAGGGCCGTGGCTACACCTTC. Its protein product is CASSLGQGRGYTF.

This chain connects TRBV18 to TRBJ1-5, with D unresolved. The V end lost 0 bases, the J end lost 6 bases, and 9 bases lay between the germline ends. Germline CDR1 is KGHSH and CDR2 is LQKENI. The CDR3 loop spans 14 amino acids. DNA of the CDR3: TGTGCCAGCTCACCACCAGGACCAGGTCAGCCCCAGCATTTT. Translated, it gives CASSPPGPGQPQHF.

Of note for this clone: Other DNA sequences in the sample encode the same CDR3. The genes are TRBV7-9 and TRBJ2-7; 7 nucleotides align to TRBD2. This CDR3 is built from 13 residues. The germline V gene has CDR1 SEHNR and CDR2 FQNEAQ (reference sequence). V gave up 5 bases and J gave up 3 bases; unmatched junction bases: 4. This CDR3 reads CASSGTGGYEQYF. Written as DNA, the CDR3 is TGTGCCAGCAGCGGCACGGGGGGCTACGAGCAGTACTTC.

V is TRBV27 and J is TRBJ2-1, with TRBD2 matching over 7 bases. This CDR3 has 13 residues. CDR1 and CDR2 from the germline V gene are MNHEY and SMNVEV (reference sequence). J lost 8 bases, V lost 2 bases, and 3 bases had no gene match. This chain's CDR3 is CASSLGRGYEQFF. CDR3 sequence (DNA): TGTGCCAGCAGTTTAGGGCGGGGGTATGAGCAGTTCTTC.

The CDR3, as DNA: TGTGCCAGCAGCTCCCATCTGAACACTGAAGCTTTCTTT. This sequence encodes CASSSHLNTEAFF. The chain joins TRBV11-2 to TRBJ1-1, with no clear D. CDR3 length: 13 amino acids. Germline V gives CDR1 SGHAT, CDR2 FQNNGV. V gave up 4 bases and J gave up 0 bases, with 6 bases separating them.

The chain has TRBV7-3 and TRBJ2-5, with D possibly being TRBD1 (5 bases). The CDR3 loop spans 15 amino acids. Trimming shortened V by 8 bases and J by 3 bases, and 19 bases separated the two germline ends. From germline, CDR1 is SGHTA and CDR2 FQGTGA. The CDR3 DNA reads as TGTGCCAGCCCCTGGCTTAAAGGGGCGAAAGAGACCCAGTACTTC. Translation: CASPWLKGAKETQYF. Combining the CDR3 with reference TRBV7-3 and TRBJ2-5 gives the whole variable domain GAGVSQTPSNKVTEKGKYVELRCDPISGHTALYWYRQSLGQGPEFLIYFQGTGAADDSGLPNDRFFAVRPEGSVSTLKIQRTERGDSAVYLCASPWLKGAKETQYFGPGTRLLVL.

This chain joins TRBV9 and TRBJ1-2; D gene unclear. V was cut by 4 bases and J by 4 bases, with 20 bases left in between. This CDR3 has 16 residues. Germline lookup yields CDR1 SGDLS and CDR2 YYNGEE. CDR3 residues: CASSLDLETATYGYTF. In DNA, the CDR3 is TGTGCCAGCAGCCTTGATCTAGAGACGGCGACCTATGGCTACACCTTC.

V and J are TRBV29-1 and TRBJ1-1; no clear D. The germline V and J ends were trimmed by 5 bases and 0 bases, with 10 bases remaining between them. This CDR3 contains 13 residues. CDR1 SQVTM and CDR2 ANQGSEA come from the germline V gene. The CDR3 protein is CSVWAGMNTEAFF. CDR3 nucleotide sequence: TGCAGCGTTTGGGCGGGGATGAACACTGAAGCTTTCTTT.

This chain joins TRBV5-1 and TRBJ1-2; TRBD1 is a possible D gene (5 bases). CDR3 length equals 13 residues. Looked up from germline, CDR1 is SGHRS and CDR2 is YFSETQ. V was trimmed by 3 bases and J by 8 bases, leaving 14 bases between them. The CDR3 bases are TGCGCCAGCAGCTCGAACAGGATGAGGGGCTACACCTTC. Protein sequence: CASSSNRMRGYTF.

CDR3 in amino acids: CASSLYPGPTGELFF. CDR3 DNA sequence: TGTGCCAGCAGTTTGTATCCGGGACCCACCGGGGAGCTGTTTTTT. The chain links TRBV27 to TRBJ2-2; D may be TRBD1 or TRBD2 (5 bases each). This CDR3 has 15 residues. The V gene lost 3 bases and the J gene lost 4 bases, with 12 bases spanning the gap. Looked up from germline, CDR1 is MNHEY and CDR2 is SMNVEV (reference sequence).

The chain carries TRBV7-8 and TRBJ2-3; 16 bases line up with TRBD2. The CDR3 runs 18 residues. The germline V gene has CDR1 SGHVS and CDR2 FQNEAQ. V lost 1 base, J lost 2 bases, and 3 bases stayed unmatched. The CDR3 reads CASSLEGLAGGPTDTQYF. CDR3 DNA: TGTGCCAGCAGCTTAGAGGGACTAGCGGGGGGGCCCACAGATACGCAGTATTTT.

This chain joins TRBV6-6 and TRBJ1-2; 8 bases match TRBD1. The CDR3 has 13 residues. V was clipped by 10 bases and J by 0 bases; unmatched bases: 4. Germline values: CDR1 MNHNY, CDR2 SVGAGI (reference sequence). The CDR3: CATPQGANYGYTF. Written as DNA, the CDR3 is TGTGCCACTCCACAGGGGGCTAACTATGGCTACACCTTC.

This clone is a singleton in its sample. The junction does not match germline at one end; this may be a read error. The rearrangement links TRBV6-6 to TRBJ2-7; TRBD1 is a possible D gene (6 bases). Germline assignment: CDR1 MNHNY and CDR2 SVGAGI (reference sequence). The CDR3 has 13 amino acids. The CDR3 DNA sequence: TGTGCCAGCAGTTACTCGTCCAGGGGCCCCCCGCACTTC. Protein product: CASSYSSRGPPHF.

For the CDR3, the DNA is TGTGCCAGCAGCTTCAACGGGGGGGCCGCAGATACGCAGTATTTT. This sequence encodes CASSFNGGAADTQYF. This rearrangement joins TRBV7-3 to TRBJ2-3; 8 positions match TRBD2. This CDR3 comprises 15 residues. The germline gives CDR1 SGHTA, CDR2 FQGTGA. The junction had 6 bases not matched to a gene; V was cut back by 3 bases and J by 4 bases.